This TCR beta chain was observed in a study of blood T cell repertoires in COVID-19. On the study more broadly: The origin of the acute and convalescent COVID-19 samples was the United States, Italy and Spain. The analysed material was cDNA or gDNA that came from T cells, B-cell-depleted T cells, or PBMCs.

Those who participated ranged in age from about 18 to 89 years and resided in approximately 26 US areas. Cohort assignment relied on participant-reported clinical history. The V and J ends lost 1 base and 8 bases respectively, with 6 bases between them. Germline lookup yields CDR1 SGHDT and CDR2 YYEEEE. This CDR3 has 11 amino acids. Generated by immunoSEQ multiplex PCR, the TCRdb table keeps only in-frame clones and is missing some. The sample yields about 150,000 clones, more than 75% seen once. The clonotype comes from a woman in her forties or fifties who had recovered from COVID-19. Input material: PBMCs or T cells enriched from blood (not recorded which). This sequence joins TRBV5-6 and TRBJ1-1; D remains unclear. Here the CDR3 reads CASSLQAEAFF. The DNA of the CDR3 is TGTGCCAGCAGCTTGCAGGCAGAAGCTTTCTTT.